This T cell receptor beta chain is from a study of regulatory T cells in long-lasting Graves disease. Findings and limits, study-wide: Persistent patients had more shared public clonotypes (roughly 2,500) than new patients (about 870). Favored gene segments in persistent disease were TRBV28, TRBJ1-2 and TRBJ2-5.

In regard to this clonotype: Its cognate antigen is unknown.

Regarding time point: persistent/refractory GD, antithyroid drugs over 5 years with positive TRAb. PBMCs provided the RNA from which the TCR library was made. Patients came from an endocrinology department in Xi'an, China. The trim removed 0 bases at V and 3 bases at J, leaving 3 bases unmatched. Per the germline V gene, CDR1 is SGHRS and CDR2 is YFSETQ. The CDR3 is made up of 15 amino acids. Arm-PCR of CDR3 regions with iRepertoire HTBI primers generated TCR beta libraries. A single record per CDR3 protein comes from TCRdb applying MiXCR to the multiplex PCR reads. Of almost 350,000 distinct CDR3 sequences listed, roughly 21% are singletons.

This specimen was peripheral blood mononuclear cells (PBMCs), taken when the disease was refractory, from a patient treated with antithyroid drugs. The gene calls are TRBV5-1 and TRBJ2-7; 10 positions match TRBD2. This clonotype was sampled from a female donor with Graves disease. CDR3 amino acids: CASSLDTSGIYEQYF. CDR3 bases: TGCGCCAGCAGCTTGGATACTAGCGGGATCTACGAGCAGTACTTC.